These T cell receptor beta chains were read from a single sample in a study of blood T cell repertoires in COVID-19. TCRdb's table, derived via immunoSEQ multiplex PCR, lists solely in-frame clones and lacks some. The sample lists 150,000 or so clones, around nine tenths occurring once. Source material: peripheral blood. The origin of the receptors is a man between 60 and 75 years old with active or convalescent COVID-19. The CDR3 runs from the conserved cysteine through the conserved F or W. A D gene is named only where the DNA matches it firmly. Rows give clone size only sometimes, using once, few, many, or a class for an expanded clone.

d_gene	abundance	j_gene	v_gene	CDR3aa	CDR3nt
TRBD1	once	TRBJ2-3	TRBV7-6	CASSLKSLGQGDTDTQYF	TGTGCCAGCAGCTTAAAGTCCCTCGGGCAGGGGGACACAGATACGCAGTATTTT
TRBD1	-	TRBJ1-6	TRBV3-1/TRBV3-2	CASSPDDRAALHF	TGTGCCAGCAGCCCTGATGACAGGGCGGCCCTCCACTTT
TRBD1	once	TRBJ1-6	TRBV28	CASRRRDRINNSPLHF	TGTGCCAGCAGACGTCGGGACAGGATCAACAATTCACCCCTCCACTTT
-	-	TRBJ1-2	TRBV15	CATSRGATYGYTF	TGTGCCACCAGCAGAGGGGCTACTTATGGCTACACCTTC
TRBD1	-	TRBJ1-2	TRBV6-1	CASSEKGAEGYTF	TGTGCCAGCAGTGAAAAGGGGGCAGAGGGCTACACCTTC
-	-	TRBJ2-7	TRBV10-3	CAISQVQPYEQYF	TGTGCCATCAGTCAGGTCCAGCCCTACGAGCAGTACTTC
-	-	TRBJ2-7	TRBV7-9	CASSLVRESEQYF	TGTGCCAGCAGCTTAGTCAGGGAAAGCGAGCAGTACTTC
TRBD1	-	TRBJ1-1	TRBV7-2	CASSSHGQGQMAFF	TGTGCCAGCAGCTCCCATGGACAGGGGCAGATGGCTTTCTTT
-	-	TRBJ2-5	TRBV2	CASSPSVQTQYF	TGTGCCAGCAGTCCTAGCGTCCAGACCCAGTACTTC
-	-	TRBJ2-7	TRBV25-1	CASSEYRDNYEQYF	TGTGCCAGCAGTGAATACCGGGACAATTACGAGCAGTACTTC
-	few	TRBJ2-1	TRBV4-2	CASSQDIDKGSYNEQFF	TGTGCCAGCAGCCAAGATATAGACAAGGGGTCCTACAATGAGCAGTTCTTC
-	-	TRBJ2-1	TRBV24-1	CATSDSWRGDSYNEQFF	TGTGCCACCAGTGATAGTTGGCGGGGAGACTCCTACAATGAGCAGTTCTTC
TRBD1	-	TRBJ2-7	TRBV11-2	CASSFTTQGARNEQYF	TGTGCCAGCAGCTTTACTACACAGGGGGCGCGGAACGAGCAGTACTTC
-	-	TRBJ1-2	TRBV4-1	CASSPRGLFNYGYTF	TGCGCCAGCAGCCCAAGGGGACTCTTTAACTATGGCTACACCTTC
TRBD2	-	TRBJ2-3	TRBV18	CASSLAGGDTDTQYF	TGTGCCAGCTCCCTAGCGGGAGGGGACACAGATACGCAGTATTTT
-	-	TRBJ1-1	TRBV5-8	CASSPYQGGRTEAFF	TGTGCCAGCAGCCCTTATCAGGGTGGTAGAACTGAAGCTTTCTTT
TRBD1	-	TRBJ1-3	TRBV4-2	CASSQDRGAGNTIYF	TGTGCCAGCAGCCAAGACAGGGGGGCTGGAAACACCATATATTTT
-	-	TRBJ1-2	TRBV25-1	CASSEVLGYGYTF	TGTGCCAGCAGTGAAGTCCTCGGCTATGGCTACACCTTC
TRBD1	-	TRBJ2-5	TRBV5-6	CASSLGRPGGWETQYF	TGTGCCAGCAGCTTGGGGCGGCCAGGGGGTTGGGAGACCCAGTACTTC
TRBD1	-	TRBJ2-4	TRBV7-2	CASSPGQGENIQYF	TGTGCCAGCAGCCCGGGACAGGGGGAAAACATTCAGTACTTC
-	-	TRBJ1-5	TRBV7-2	CASSSGQNSNQPQHF	TGTGCCAGCAGCTCCGGACAGAATAGCAATCAGCCCCAGCATTTT
-	once	TRBJ2-5	TRBV2	CASSFGLGGGETQYF	TGTGCCAGCAGTTTCGGGCTCGGTGGGGGGGAGACCCAGTACTTC
-	once	TRBJ2-3	TRBV10-3	CAISEGRGADTQYF	TGTGCCATCAGTGAGGGCAGGGGGGCAGATACGCAGTATTTT
-	-	TRBJ1-1	TRBV5-1	CASSQGSVPEAFF	TGCGCCAGCAGCCAAGGGAGCGTCCCTGAAGCTTTCTTT
TRBD2	-	TRBJ2-7	TRBV7-9	CASSPRPSGMYEQYF	TGTGCCAGCAGCCCGAGGCCTAGCGGGATGTACGAGCAGTACTTC
-	-	TRBJ1-1	TRBV5-5	CASSLAGGLEAFF	TGTGCCAGCAGCTTGGCCGGGGGGCTGGAAGCTTTCTTT
TRBD1	-	TRBJ1-4	TRBV4-1	CASSQDRKTNEKLFF	TGCGCCAGCAGCCAGGACAGGAAAACTAATGAAAAACTGTTTTTT
TRBD1	-	TRBJ1-2	TRBV4-1	CASSQDHDRVYGYTF	TGCGCCAGCAGCCAAGATCACGACAGGGTCTATGGCTACACCTTC
-	-	TRBJ1-2	TRBV5-6	CASSWEYNYGYTF	TGTGCCAGCAGCTGGGAGTATAACTATGGCTACACCTTC
-	-	TRBJ1-3	TRBV6-5	CASSHDRRSGNTIYF	TGTGCCAGCAGCCACGACAGGAGGTCAGGAAACACCATATATTTT
TRBD2	once	TRBJ2-5	TRBV6-5	CASRQASGRSETQYF	TGTGCCAGCAGACAGGCTAGCGGGAGGTCGGAGACCCAGTACTTC
TRBD1	once	TRBJ2-7	TRBV10-3	CAIRSPTGGKYEQYF	TGTGCCATCAGGTCGCCGACAGGGGGAAAGTACGAGCAGTACTTC
TRBD2	-	TRBJ2-1	TRBV10-1	CASSQGLAGGNEQFF	TGCGCCAGCAGTCAAGGACTAGCGGGCGGGAATGAGCAGTTCTTC
TRBD1	-	TRBJ1-3	TRBV5-1	CASSLRSRDRVGNTIYF	TGCGCCAGCAGCTTGCGGTCCCGGGACAGGGTTGGAAACACCATATATTTT
TRBD1	once	TRBJ1-2	TRBV11-2	CASSFQGARGYTF	TGTGCCAGCAGCTTTCAGGGGGCGCGAGGCTACACCTTC
-	-	TRBJ2-6	TRBV21-1	CASSKEDMDRGSGANVLTF	TGTGCCAGCAGCAAAGAGGATATGGACAGGGGCTCTGGGGCCAACGTCCTGACTTTC
-	-	TRBJ2-6	TRBV10-3	CAISESGPGHRSGANVLTF	TGTGCCATCAGTGAGTCAGGCCCGGGACACCGATCTGGGGCCAACGTCCTGACTTTC
TRBD2	-	TRBJ2-7	TRBV19	CASRISGGVHYEQYF	TGTGCCAGTAGGATATCGGGGGGAGTCCACTACGAGCAGTACTTC
-	-	TRBJ1-1	TRBV30	CAWSVGGQNTEAFF	TGTGCCTGGAGTGTAGGGGGTCAGAACACTGAAGCTTTCTTT
TRBD1	-	TRBJ2-7	TRBV4-1	CASSQQGQGNYEQYF	TGCGCCAGCAGCCAACAGGGACAGGGGAACTACGAGCAGTACTTC
TRBD1	-	TRBJ1-4	TRBV18	CASSPQGGPIEEKLFF	TGTGCCAGCTCACCGCAGGGGGGCCCGATTGAAGAAAAACTGTTTTTT
-	-	TRBJ1-6	TRBV10-3	CAISESGGDSPLHF	TGTGCCATCAGTGAGTCGGGGGGGGATTCACCCCTCCACTTT